Shown below are 5 T cell receptor beta chains from a single sample sequenced in a study of radiotherapy plus CTLA-4 blockade in lung cancer. The protocol was immunoSEQ multiplex PCR, while the TCRdb copy is restricted to in-frame clones and leaves out a portion. The sample carries approximately 75,000 clones, 78% recorded once. This sample comprised peripheral blood, obtained from a patient treated with radiotherapy plus ipilimumab. These receptors all stem from a human donor with non-small cell lung cancer who had a complete response to radiotherapy plus ipilimumab.

The chain carries TRBV18 and TRBJ2-5; no clear D. V dropped 3 bases and J dropped 5 bases, with 13 bases sitting between them. This CDR3 has 14 residues. CDR1 is KGHSH, CDR2 LQKENI, per germline. CDR3 sequence (DNA): TGTGCCAGCTCACCCCGTTCGGAGAGGGAGACCCAGTACTTC. This sequence encodes CASSPRSERETQYF.

The rearrangement joins TRBV5-1 to TRBJ2-3; 11 bases agree with TRBD2. This CDR3 spans 16 amino acids. V was clipped by 3 bases and J by 2 bases; unmatched bases: 5. Germline loops: CDR1 SGHRS, CDR2 YFSETQ. In DNA, the CDR3 is TGCGCCAGCAGCTGGACGACTAGCGGGAACACAGATACGCAGTATTTT. Protein product: CASSWTTSGNTDTQYF.

The rearrangement joins TRBV5-1 to TRBJ2-1; possibly TRBD1 for D (6 bases). CDR3 length: 16 amino acids. In germline, CDR1 is SGHRS, CDR2 YFSETQ. V was shortened by 0 bases and J by 0 bases, with 10 bases between the two germline ends. The CDR3 DNA is TGCGCCAGCAGCTTGGCCGTGGGGGCCTCCTACAATGAGCAGTTCTTC. Amino acids: CASSLAVGASYNEQFF.

A few counts support this clone. The CDR3 nucleotides read TGCGCCAGCAGGGACTACAAAAACACCGGGGAGCTGTTTTTT. This sequence encodes CASRDYKNTGELFF. This sequence joins TRBV4-3 and TRBJ2-2, with D perhaps matching TRBD2 (6 bases). CDR3 length equals 14 residues. Germline lookup yields CDR1 LGHNA and CDR2 YSLEER. Trimming left V 6 bases short and J 2 bases short, with 10 bases between.

This chain links TRBV7-4 with TRBJ2-7, with 11 bases matching TRBD2. CDR1 is SGHVT and CDR2 is SQSDAQ in the germline V gene. This CDR3 has 17 amino acids. V lost 0 bases and J lost 4; bases outside the gene matches: 8. CDR3 DNA: TGTGCCAGCAGCTTAGCTCCTCCGGGACTAGCGGTATACGAGCAGTACTTC. Residues: CASSLAPPGLAVYEQYF.